This T cell receptor beta chain was retrieved from a study of T cell clonotyping in hematopoietic cell transplantation. Worth noting for this clone: What it recognizes is unknown.

TCRdb's copy holds only in-frame clones and misses some; the assay was immunoSEQ multiplex PCR. The repertoire holds some 3,100 clones, with 60% to 65% as singletons. Recipients were bled about 28 days pretransplant and at posttransplant days 30, 100, 180. The germline gives CDR1 LNHDA, CDR2 SQIVND (reference sequence). The CDR3 covers 15 residues. J was trimmed by 7 bases and V by 5 bases; bases with no gene match: 9. Study-wide results and limits: CD4 and CD8 repertoire contributions could not be separated without sorting. After transplant, recipient diversity fell while pathologically expanded clonotypes grew through day 180. Few recipient clonotypes overlapped donors; over 97% were de novo at given depth.

The TCR was taken from a female patient between 25 and 45 years old who had an allogeneic stem cell transplant, so T cells may come from the graft donor. Some clones in this sample may be carry-over from other donors' samples. The sample was peripheral blood mononuclear cells, taken 30 days after allogeneic stem cell transplant. The gene calls are TRBV19 and TRBJ1-5, with 9 bases identical to TRBD1. In nucleotides, the CDR3 is TGTGCCAGTAGTTCCCGGGGACAGGGCGGCCAGCCCCAGCATTTT. As protein: CASSSRGQGGQPQHF.